These 6 T cell receptor beta chains originate from one sample sequenced in a study of a mutant IDH1 vaccine in newly diagnosed glioma. No antigen has been identified for these receptors. Repertoires were generated with immunoSEQ multiplex PCR, while TCRdb's copy carries only in-frame clones and drops some. The sample contains just over 80,000 clones, about 82% of which appear only once. As for time point: week 23, last vaccination. Doses consisted of 300 ug of mutant IDH1 20-mer peptide each, paired with topical imiquimod. The sequenced sample was PBMCs, obtained from a glioma patient whose treatment included an IDH1 peptide vaccine. Receptors originate from a young man with glioma. Some clones in this sample may be carry-over from other donors' samples.

This clone was seen just once. The chain links TRBV27 to TRBJ1-1, with 10 bases fitting TRBD1. V dropped 5 bases and J dropped 4; count of bases not matched to a gene: 7. The CDR3 has 15 residues. CDR1 is MNHEY and CDR2 is SMNVEV in the germline V gene (reference sequence). This CDR3 is CASSPLGQGITEAFF. The CDR3 nucleotides read TGTGCCAGCAGTCCCCTGGGACAGGGGATCACTGAAGCTTTCTTT.

This chain connects TRBV27 to TRBJ2-7, with 12 bases matching TRBD2. CDR1 and CDR2 (germline): MNHEY, SMNVEV (reference sequence). The trim removed 6 bases at V and 0 bases at J, leaving 3 bases unmatched. The CDR3 is 15 amino acids. CDR3 loop: CASRGLAGRSYEQYF. For the CDR3, the DNA is TGTGCCAGCAGGGGACTAGCGGGCCGCTCCTACGAGCAGTACTTC.

The chain recombines TRBV6-6 with TRBJ2-7; 13 nucleotides line up with TRBD2. CDR3 length equals 16 residues. The J segment lost 3 bases and the V segment lost 0 bases, leaving 2 bases of the junction unmatched. Per germline, CDR1 MNHNY and CDR2 SVGAGI (reference sequence). CDR3: CASSYSRTSGSYEQYF. For the CDR3, the DNA is TGTGCCAGCAGTTACTCGCGGACTAGCGGGAGCTACGAGCAGTACTTC.

The V and J genes are TRBV30 and TRBJ2-7; possibly TRBD1 for D (6 bases). V was pared by 0 bases and J by 1 base, with 13 bases between. From germline, CDR1 is GTSNPN and CDR2 SVGIG (reference sequence). The CDR3 has 15 amino acids. This CDR3 is CAWSVTGTKSYEQYF. CDR3 in DNA: TGTGCCTGGAGTGTAACAGGGACCAAGTCCTACGAGCAGTACTTC.

The chain is built from TRBV18 and TRBJ2-3, with D perhaps matching TRBD2 (5 bases). Germline V gives CDR1 KGHSH, CDR2 LQKENI. The length of the CDR3 is 14 residues. The V end lost 0 bases, the J end lost 6 bases, and 10 bases lay between the germline ends. CDR3 protein: CASSPPETMDTQYF. CDR3 in DNA: TGTGCCAGCTCACCACCGGAGACTATGGATACGCAGTATTTT. Full variable domain (missing parts from reference TRBV18 and TRBJ2-3): NAGVMQNPRHLVRRRGQEARLRCSPMKGHSHVYWYRQLPEEGLKFMVYLQKENIIDESGMPKERFSAEFPKEGPSILRIQQVVRGDSAAYFCASSPPETMDTQYFGPGTRLTVL.

The rearrangement links TRBV4-1 to TRBJ1-4; D perhaps matches TRBD1 (6 bases). Per germline, CDR1 MGHRA and CDR2 YSYEKL. V gave up 2 bases and J gave up 10 bases, with 17 bases separating them. The CDR3 totals 15 residues. CDR3 sequence reads: CASSQNRVQGGKLFF. Here the CDR3 DNA reads TGCGCCAGCAGCCAAAACCGGGTACAGGGAGGAAAACTGTTTTTT.